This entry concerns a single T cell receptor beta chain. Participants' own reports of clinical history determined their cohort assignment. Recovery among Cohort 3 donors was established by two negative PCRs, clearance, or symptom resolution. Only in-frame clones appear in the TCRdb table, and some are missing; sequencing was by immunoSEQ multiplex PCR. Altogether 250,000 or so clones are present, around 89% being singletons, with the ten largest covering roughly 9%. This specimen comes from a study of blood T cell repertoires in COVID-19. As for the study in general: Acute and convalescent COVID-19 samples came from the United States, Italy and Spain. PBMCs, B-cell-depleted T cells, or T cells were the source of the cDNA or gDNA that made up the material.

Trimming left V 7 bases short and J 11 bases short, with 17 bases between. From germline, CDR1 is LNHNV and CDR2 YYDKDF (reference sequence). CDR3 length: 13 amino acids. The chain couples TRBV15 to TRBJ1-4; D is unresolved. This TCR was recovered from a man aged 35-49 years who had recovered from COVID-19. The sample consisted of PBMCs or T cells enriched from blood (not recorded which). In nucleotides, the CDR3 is TGTGCCACCAACAACATAACCGGGGTGAAACTGTTTTTT. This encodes CATNNITGVKLFF.